These 25 T cell receptor beta chains originate from one sample sequenced in a study of graft-versus-host responses after intestinal transplantation (dated by TCRdb to about 2021). These receptors have no identified antigens. The time point label, as the study defines it: cells obtained before transplantation from donor or recipient. Library generation was performed with the immunoSEQ multiplex PCR assay. Here the immuneACCESS table is served through TCRdb, limited to in-frame sequences with V and J called. Missing clones are a known gap in these copies; in checked studies unresolved V genes cover under half, and the rest lacks a known reason. The table for this sample lists around 90,000 clones; 80% to 95% of them were counted only once. The ten most abundant clones make up about 0.29% of the sample. Sequenced material: unstimulated CD4+ T cells sorted from spleen or lymph node cells, taken before intestinal transplant. These receptors all stem from a human donor who received an intestinal transplant.

The chain links TRBV23-1 to TRBJ2-7, with 10 bases that match TRBD1. TRBV23-1 is noted as an ORF with a role that remains uncertain. CDR3 length equals 16 residues. V was pared by 2 bases and J by 4 bases, with 8 bases of the junction left unmatched. CDR3: CASSQTPTGGQYEQYF. The CDR3 DNA reads TGCGCCAGCAGTCAAACCCCGACAGGGGGCCAGTACGAGCAGTACTTC.

This sequence joins TRBV6-1 and TRBJ1-2; D may be TRBD1 (5 bases). The CDR3 is 18 residues long. The germline CDR1 and CDR2 sequences are MNHNS and SASEGT. Trimming took off 4 bases at V and 2 bases at J, with 23 bases between the two ends. CDR3: CASSATSGGVGLNYGYTF. In nucleotides, the CDR3 is TGTGCCAGCAGTGCCACCAGCGGGGGGGTGGGACTCAACTATGGCTACACCTTC.

The J gene is TRBJ2-6, the V gene TRBV15; D remains unclear. Per the germline V gene, CDR1 is LNHNV and CDR2 is YYDKDF (reference sequence). V was clipped by 0 bases and J by 0 bases, with 3 bases between them. The CDR3 is made up of 15 amino acids. The CDR3 region has the DNA TGTGCCACCAGCAGAGAGTACTCTGGGGCCAACGTCCTGACTTTC. Translating it yields CATSREYSGANVLTF. Variable domain in full (rest from reference TRBV15 and TRBJ2-6): DAMVIQNPRYQVTQFGKPVTLSCSQTLNHNVMYWYQQKSSQAPKLLFHYYDKDFNNEADTPDNFQSRRPNTSFCFLDIRSPGLGDTAMYLCATSREYSGANVLTFGAGSRLTVL.

This rearrangement joins TRBV27 to TRBJ1-1; weak D call: TRBD1 (5 bases). V was shortened by 5 bases and J by 4 bases, with 17 bases between the two germline ends. CDR1 is MNHEY and CDR2 is SMNVEV in the germline V gene (reference sequence). The CDR3 totals 15 residues. In DNA, the CDR3 is TGTGCCAGCAGTCCGCATTTGGGGGGATCCACTGAAGCTTTCTTT. Amino acids: CASSPHLGGSTEAFF.

The chain uses TRBV5-4 and TRBJ2-7; TRBD2 agrees at 8 bases. The germline CDR1 and CDR2 sequences are SGHNT and YYREEE (reference sequence). Trimming at V came to 1 base and at J to 4 bases, leaving 7 bases not matched to a gene. The CDR3 contains 15 residues. CDR3 bases: TGTGCCAGCAGCTTGAAAGGGAGCGGGAGATACGAGCAGTACTTC. Protein sequence: CASSLKGSGRYEQYF.

The chain joins TRBV7-9 to TRBJ1-5; D may be TRBD1 (6 bases). The CDR3 loop spans 15 amino acids. The V gene's germline CDR1 is SEHNR and CDR2 FQNEAQ (reference sequence). V was shortened by 5 bases and J by 1 base, with 12 bases between the two germline ends. CDR3 nucleotides: TGTGCCAGCAGCAGGGGGACGGTGAGCAATCAGCCCCAGCATTTT. This gives the protein CASSRGTVSNQPQHF. Combining the CDR3 with reference TRBV7-9 and TRBJ1-5 gives the whole variable domain DTGVSQNPRHKITKRGQNVTFRCDPISEHNRLYWYRQTLGQGPEFLTYFQNEAQLEKSRLLSDRFSAERPKGSFSTLEIQRTEQGDSAMYLCASSRGTVSNQPQHFGDGTRLSIL.

V usage is TRBV5-6 and J usage is TRBJ2-1; 11 bases line up with TRBD2. Germline V gives CDR1 SGHDT, CDR2 YYEEEE. J was trimmed by 4 bases and V by 2 bases; bases with no gene match: 5. CDR3 length: 16 residues. CDR3 sequence reads: CASSFSTSGGYNEQFF. The CDR3 nucleotides are TGTGCCAGCAGCTTCAGCACTAGCGGGGGATACAATGAGCAGTTCTTC.

V gene TRBV6-5 combines with J gene TRBJ2-7; D could derive from TRBD1 or TRBD2 (5 bases each). Germline CDR1 is MNHEY and CDR2 is SVGAGI. Trimming removed 1 base from V and 4 bases from J, with 11 bases in between. The length of the CDR3 is 14 residues. In DNA form, the CDR3 reads TGTGCCAGCAGTTACTACGGGGCCCGATACGAGCAGTACTTC. This encodes CASSYYGARYEQYF.

The chain joins TRBV30 to TRBJ1-4; a possible D gene is TRBD1 (6 bases). The CDR3 consists of 12 residues. The V gene's germline CDR1 is GTSNPN and CDR2 SVGIG (reference sequence). V was pared by 2 bases and J by 8 bases, with 9 bases between. CDR3 amino acids: CAWSRGTEKLFF. CDR3 sequence (DNA): TGTGCCTGGAGTCGGGGGACAGAAAAACTGTTTTTT. The whole variable domain, filled in from reference TRBV30 and TRBJ1-4, reads SQTIHQWPATLVQPVGSPLSLECTVEGTSNPNLYWYRQAAGRGLQLLFYSVGIGQISSEVPQNLSASRPQDRQFILSSKKLLLSDSGFYLCAWSRGTEKLFFGSGTQLSVL.

V gene TRBV10-2 combines with J gene TRBJ2-1; 9 bases line up with TRBD1. Germline loops: CDR1 WSHSY, CDR2 SAAADI. This CDR3 has 15 residues. Unmatched junction bases numbered 3, after V lost 3 bases and J lost 3 bases. CDR3 nucleotide sequence: TGCGCCAGCAGTGAACCGGGACAGGGCTACAATGAGCAGTTCTTC. Its translation is CASSEPGQGYNEQFF.

The chain combines TRBV10-2 with TRBJ1-2; possibly TRBD1 for D (5 bases). This CDR3 is 13 amino acids long. With 7 bases removed from V and 6 bases from J, the gap between germline ends came to 15 bases. Germline V gives CDR1 WSHSY, CDR2 SAAADI. CDR3: CASTRQSRDGYTF. CDR3 DNA: TGCGCCAGCACCCGACAGAGCAGAGATGGCTACACCTTC.

The chain's CDR3 is CASSLAFYGYTF. CDR3 sequence (DNA): TGCGCCAGCAGCTTGGCCTTCTATGGCTACACCTTC. The J gene is TRBJ1-2, the V gene TRBV5-1, with D uncertain. The CDR3 is made up of 12 amino acids. Trimming removed 0 bases from V and 4 bases from J, with 4 bases in between. The V gene's germline CDR1 is SGHRS and CDR2 YFSETQ.

This rearrangement joins TRBV4-2 to TRBJ2-4; 11 bases agree with TRBD2. The CDR3 is made up of 15 amino acids. J gave up 6 bases and V 7 bases, and 8 bases lay outside the gene matches. Germline CDR1 and CDR2: LGHNA and YNFKEQ. For the CDR3, the DNA is TGTGCCAGCAAAGCACTAGCGGGAGAGGGAAACATTCAGTACTTC. This codes for CASKALAGEGNIQYF.

This clone was observed once. The genes are TRBV30 and TRBJ2-7, with 8 bases aligning to TRBD2. Per the germline V gene, CDR1 is GTSNPN and CDR2 is SVGIG (reference sequence). CDR3 length equals 16 residues. With 1 base clipped from V and 5 bases from J, the junction kept 13 bases outside the gene matches. CDR3 DNA sequence: TGTGCCTGGAGTGGGTTGGCTAGCGGGTCCCTCAACGAGCAGTACTTC. Encoded protein: CAWSGLASGSLNEQYF. Full variable domain (rest looked up from reference TRBV30 and TRBJ2-7): SQTIHQWPATLVQPVGSPLSLECTVEGTSNPNLYWYRQAAGRGLQLLFYSVGIGQISSEVPQNLSASRPQDRQFILSSKKLLLSDSGFYLCAWSGLASGSLNEQYFGPGTRLTVT.

This chain uses TRBV6-5 with TRBJ2-7, with a weak D call TRBD2 (6 bases). The V end lost 6 bases, the J end lost 2 bases, and 14 bases lay between the germline ends. CDR1 is MNHEY, CDR2 SVGAGI, per germline. The CDR3 is 14 amino acids. In nucleotides, the CDR3 is TGTGCCAGCAGCCACTGGGGGGTCCCCTACGAGCAGTACTTC. This gives the protein CASSHWGVPYEQYF.

This clone was counted once. The chain carries TRBV5-1 and TRBJ2-3; no firm D call. The V end was cut by 3 bases, the J end by 0 bases, with 8 bases between. Germline CDR1 reads SGHRS; CDR2 reads YFSETQ. CDR3 length: 14 residues. The CDR3 nucleotides are TGCGCCAGCAGCTCGGCGGACAGCACAGATACGCAGTATTTT. Its translation: CASSSADSTDTQYF.

The chain carries TRBV12-5 and TRBJ1-1; the D gene is possibly TRBD1 (5 bases). This CDR3 has 13 amino acids. From germline, CDR1 is LGHNT and CDR2 FRNRAP. The V gene lost 9 bases and the J gene lost 5 bases, with 16 bases spanning the gap. The CDR3 region is CARDVGVVTEAFF. The DNA for the CDR3 is TGTGCTAGGGACGTGGGGGTTGTTACTGAAGCTTTCTTT. The full variable domain, completed using reference TRBV12-5 and TRBJ1-1, is DARVTQTPRHKVTEMGQEVTMRCQPILGHNTVFWYRQTMMQGLELLAYFRNRAPLDDSGMPKDRFSAEMPDATLATLKIQPSEPRDSAVYFCARDVGVVTEAFFGQGTRLTVV.

This chain connects TRBV10-2 to TRBJ2-7; 7 nucleotides agree with TRBD1. Germline CDR1 is WSHSY and CDR2 is SAAADI. The CDR3 loop spans 13 amino acids. J lost 3 bases, V lost 7 bases, and 6 bases had no gene match. The chain's CDR3 is CASTSGTVYEQYF. CDR3 coding DNA: TGCGCCAGCACCTCGGGGACAGTCTACGAGCAGTACTTC.

The chain joins TRBV28 to TRBJ2-3; 8 nucleotides match TRBD2. With V trimmed by 5 bases and J by 3 bases, 7 bases remained unmatched. Germline V lookup: CDR1 MDHEN, CDR2 SYDVKM. The CDR3 sequence is 15 residues long. This CDR3 is CASSTAGGGTDTQYF. The CDR3, as DNA: TGTGCCAGCAGTACGGCGGGAGGAGGGACAGATACGCAGTATTTT.

This rearrangement joins TRBV7-2 to TRBJ1-5, with no clear D. The CDR3 is 13 amino acids. The V gene lost 2 bases and the J gene lost 8 bases, with 10 bases spanning the gap. The germline V gene has CDR1 SGHTA and CDR2 FQGNSA. The CDR3 DNA is TGTGCCAGCAGCTTACGGGGTCCAGAGCCCCAGCATTTT. Translating it yields CASSLRGPEPQHF.

The J gene is TRBJ2-6, the V gene TRBV2; maybe TRBD2 (6 bases). The V and J ends lost 8 bases and 4 bases respectively, with 21 bases between them. From germline, CDR1 is SNHLY and CDR2 FYNNEI. CDR3 length: 17 amino acids. The CDR3 nucleotides read TGTGCCAGCGGACGGGACTCCCGGGCTCTGGGGGCCAACGTCCTGACTTTC. Its translation: CASGRDSRALGANVLTF.

This chain links TRBV21-1 with TRBJ2-7; TRBD1, the table's D call, was not compared with the DNA. TRBV21-1 is flagged as a pseudogene. The CDR3 has 16 amino acids. The DNA for the CDR3 is TGTGCCAGCAGCAGTCTGGACAGCCCTCGCTCCTACGAGCAGTACTTC. Protein sequence: CASSSLDSPRSYEQYF.

This clone was recorded a few times. V usage is TRBV25-1 and J usage is TRBJ2-5; unclear D gene. The germline V and J ends were trimmed by 8 bases and 4 bases, with 17 bases remaining between them. This CDR3 is built from 14 residues. Germline V lookup: CDR1 MGHDK, CDR2 SYGVNS. CDR3 in amino acids: CASLGAVAAETQYF. Here the CDR3 DNA reads TGTGCCAGCCTGGGCGCAGTAGCTGCAGAGACCCAGTACTTC.

This chain uses TRBV20-1 with TRBJ1-1, with D unclear. This CDR3 spans 11 amino acids. V was trimmed by 7 bases and J by 0 bases, leaving 6 bases between them. The germline V gene encodes CDR1 DFQATT and CDR2 SNEGSKA (reference sequence). This CDR3 is CSGRVNTEAFF. In DNA, the CDR3 is TGCAGTGGTAGGGTGAACACTGAAGCTTTCTTT.

The chain recombines TRBV18 with TRBJ1-2; TRBD1 aligns across 9 bases. Trimming removed 5 bases from V and 2 bases from J; junction bases left unmatched: 3. CDR1 is KGHSH, CDR2 LQKENI, per germline. This CDR3 spans 14 amino acids. CDR3 sequence (DNA): TGTGCCAGCTCATCCGACAGGGGGAACTATGGCTACACCTTC. Encoded protein: CASSSDRGNYGYTF.